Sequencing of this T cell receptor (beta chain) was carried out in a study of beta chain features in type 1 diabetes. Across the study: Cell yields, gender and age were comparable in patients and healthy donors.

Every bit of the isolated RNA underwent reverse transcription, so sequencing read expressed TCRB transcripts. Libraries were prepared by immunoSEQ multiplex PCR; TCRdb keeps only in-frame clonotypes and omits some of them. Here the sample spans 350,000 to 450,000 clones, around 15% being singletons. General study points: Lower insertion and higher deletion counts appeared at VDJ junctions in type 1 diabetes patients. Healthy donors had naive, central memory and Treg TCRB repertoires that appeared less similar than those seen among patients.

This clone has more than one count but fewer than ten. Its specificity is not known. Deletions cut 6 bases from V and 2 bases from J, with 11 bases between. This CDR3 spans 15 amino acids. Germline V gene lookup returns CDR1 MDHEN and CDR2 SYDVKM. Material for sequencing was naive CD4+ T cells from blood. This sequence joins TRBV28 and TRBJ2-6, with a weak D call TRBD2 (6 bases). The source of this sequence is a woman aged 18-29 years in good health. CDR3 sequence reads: CASSGGMAGANVLTF. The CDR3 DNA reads TGTGCCAGCAGCGGCGGGATGGCTGGGGCCAACGTCCTGACTTTC.